This T cell receptor (beta chain) was sequenced in a study of T cells in Graves' hyperthyroidism and ophthalmopathy. Active moderate-to-severe ophthalmopathy, Clinical Activity Score at least 3, NOSPECS at least 4, under 3 months' duration. TCR beta CDR3 region amplification was performed from RNA transcripts. The TCR CDR3 first-round RT-PCR relied on the HTBI primer set. TCRdb ran MiXCR on the multiplex PCR reads and lists one entry per CDR3 protein. The top ten hold roughly 3.4% of the sample, which has a few hundred thousand distinct CDR3 sequences, 16% seen once. This clonotype was observed many times. This receptor was identified in a woman in her 40s with Graves' ophthalmopathy. The source material was blood.

The CDR3 here is CASSDESAGTYEQYF. The DNA for the CDR3 is TGTGCCAGCAGTGATGAGTCCGCGGGGACCTACGAGCAGTACTTC. The chain is built from TRBV6-1 and TRBJ2-7; possibly TRBD2 for D (6 bases). CDR3 size: 15 residues. With 3 bases removed from V and 2 bases from J, the gap between germline ends came to 14 bases. Germline-derived CDR1 and CDR2 are MNHNS and SASEGT.